Presented here are 25 T cell receptor beta chains from one specimen sequenced in a study of blood T cell repertoires in COVID-19. The assay was immunoSEQ multiplex PCR, and TCRdb's table has in-frame clones only and misses some. Of around 280,000 clones listed, 87% are singletons. Input material: PBMCs or T cells enriched from blood (not recorded which). These receptors were taken from a woman aged 40-49 years who had recovered from COVID-19.

The gene calls are TRBV15 and TRBJ1-2, with D unclear. Germline lookup yields CDR1 LNHNV and CDR2 YYDKDF (reference sequence). Trimming left V 0 bases short and J 7 bases short, with 12 bases between. The CDR3 covers 14 residues. The CDR3 nucleotides are TGTGCCACCAGCAGAGATATCGGTATAAGTGGCTACACCTTC. Amino acid sequence: CATSRDIGISGYTF.

The V call is TRBV25-1, the J call TRBJ2-7; D might be TRBD1 (6 bases). CDR3 length equals 14 residues. V was cut by 1 base and J by 5 bases, with 12 bases left in between. Germline CDR1 reads MGHDK; CDR2 reads SYGVNS. CDR3 sequence (DNA): TGTGCCAGCAGTGAATGGAAAGGGGGTGACGAGCAGTACTTC. Translation: CASSEWKGGDEQYF.

This rearrangement joins TRBV28 to TRBJ2-1; 8 bases map to TRBD2. Per germline, CDR1 MDHEN and CDR2 SYDVKM. CDR3 size: 16 residues. Germline trimming cut 3 bases from V and 9 bases from J; bases unmatched to any gene: 13. The DNA of the CDR3 is TGTGCCAGCAGTTTTCGCCCGTGGCTAGCGGGTGGTGAGCAGTTCTTC. Translation: CASSFRPWLAGGEQFF.

J is TRBJ2-3 and V is TRBV29-1; 8 bases align to TRBD2. Germline V gene sequence: CDR1 SQVTM, CDR2 ANQGSEA. After removal of 4 bases from V and 8 bases from J, the junction contained 11 bases not matched to a gene. This CDR3 is built from 14 residues. The CDR3 nucleotides read TGCAGCGTTGGGGCGGGAGGCCCGAGGGCTACGCAGTATTTT. The encoded protein is CSVGAGGPRATQYF.

The chain uses TRBV2 and TRBJ2-7, with 13 bases aligning to TRBD2. Trimming at V came to 6 bases and at J to 4 bases, leaving 6 bases not matched to a gene. The germline gives CDR1 SNHLY, CDR2 FYNNEI. The CDR3 covers 15 residues. In nucleotides, the CDR3 is TGTGCCAGCAGAGCGGGACTAGCGGGGACTTACGAGCAGTACTTC. Amino acid sequence: CASRAGLAGTYEQYF.

This chain links TRBV4-3 with TRBJ1-6; 7 bases are a match to TRBD1. J was trimmed by 0 bases and V by 6 bases; bases with no gene match: 8. The CDR3 extends over 17 amino acids. Germline assignment: CDR1 LGHNA and CDR2 YSLEER. Here the CDR3 DNA reads TGCGCCAGCAGTCCAGATCGACAGGGCTCCTATAATTCACCCCTCCACTTT. Residues: CASSPDRQGSYNSPLHF.

This clone came up once. This chain joins TRBV7-2 and TRBJ2-5, with 11 positions matching TRBD1. CDR1 is SGHTA and CDR2 is FQGNSA in the germline V gene. The V and J ends lost 6 bases and 4 bases, in that order; junction bases with no gene match: 7. The length of the CDR3 is 15 residues. The CDR3 protein is CASRSGTGGLETQYF. The CDR3 bases are TGTGCCAGCAGGTCCGGGACAGGGGGATTAGAGACCCAGTACTTC.

This chain links TRBV6-6 with TRBJ2-7; tentative D call: TRBD2 (6 bases). Trimming took 0 bases from V and 2 from J, leaving 14 bases between them. The germline V gene encodes CDR1 MNHNY and CDR2 SVGAGI (reference sequence). This CDR3 is 16 amino acids long. In nucleotides, the CDR3 is TGTGCCAGCAGTTACTCACGGAACAGCGGGCCCTACGAGCAGTACTTC. Amino acids: CASSYSRNSGPYEQYF.

The V gene is TRBV4-1, the J gene TRBJ2-1; 9 bases align to TRBD2. CDR3 length: 16 residues. The trim removed 4 bases at V and 5 bases at J, leaving 9 bases unmatched. Looked up from germline, CDR1 is MGHRA and CDR2 is YSYEKL. The CDR3: CASSPLGLAGNNEQFF. The CDR3 nucleotides are TGCGCCAGCAGCCCCCTTGGGCTAGCGGGAAACAATGAGCAGTTCTTC.

V usage is TRBV4-3 and J usage is TRBJ1-2; TRBD1 matches at 8 bases. CDR3 size: 15 residues. Unmatched junction bases numbered 2, after V lost 2 bases and J lost 0 bases. Per the germline V gene, CDR1 is LGHNA and CDR2 is YSLEER. The CDR3 nucleotides are TGCGCCAGCAGCCAAAGACAGGGGACTAACTATGGCTACACCTTC. Amino acids: CASSQRQGTNYGYTF.

This clone has only a few counts. V usage is TRBV28 and J usage is TRBJ1-1; D may be TRBD1 (5 bases). Deletions cut 7 bases from V and 2 bases from J, with 17 bases between. Germline V gives CDR1 MDHEN, CDR2 SYDVKM. This CDR3 spans 15 amino acids. CDR3 residues: CASTLGSQGNTEAFF. CDR3 sequence (DNA): TGTGCCAGCACCCTAGGGTCGCAGGGAAACACTGAAGCTTTCTTT.

This clone came up a few times. J is TRBJ1-6 and V is TRBV7-9; 10 nucleotides align to TRBD1. Trimming at V came to 1 base and at J to 4 bases, leaving 10 bases not matched to a gene. Looked up from germline, CDR1 is SEHNR and CDR2 is FQNEAQ (reference sequence). The CDR3 spans 19 residues. The CDR3: CASSLEWSGQGPYNSPLHF. The CDR3 coding sequence is TGTGCCAGCAGCTTAGAATGGTCGGGACAGGGGCCTTATAATTCACCCCTCCACTTT. Drawing the rest from reference TRBV7-9 and TRBJ1-6, the complete variable domain is DTGVSQNPRHKITKRGQNVTFRCDPISEHNRLYWYRQTLGQGPEFLTYFQNEAQLEKSRLLSDRFSAERPKGSFSTLEIQRTEQGDSAMYLCASSLEWSGQGPYNSPLHFGNGTRLTVT.

The chain joins TRBV7-2 to TRBJ2-5; 11 bases line up with TRBD2. Germline lookup yields CDR1 SGHTA and CDR2 FQGNSA. The CDR3 length is 17 residues. V lost 5 bases, J lost 1 base, and 9 bases stayed unmatched. The CDR3 loop is CASSRAASGRSQETQYF. DNA for the CDR3: TGTGCCAGCAGCCGGGCCGCTAGCGGGAGGTCCCAAGAGACCCAGTACTTC.

This chain connects TRBV3-1 (or the pseudogene TRBV3-2) to TRBJ1-1; D is possibly TRBD1 (6 bases). Trimming stripped 0 bases from V and 5 bases from J, with 19 bases between. The germline CDR1 and CDR2 sequences are LGHDT and YNNKEL (reference sequence). This CDR3 is 17 amino acids long. DNA for the CDR3: TGTGCCAGCAGCCAAGATCCTGGTGGGCGGGGGCTTACTGAAGCTTTCTTT. Protein product: CASSQDPGGRGLTEAFF.

This chain connects TRBV4-2 to TRBJ1-5, with a tentative D call TRBD1 (5 bases). From germline, CDR1 is LGHNA and CDR2 YNFKEQ. V lost 0 bases, J lost 6 bases, and 12 bases lay in between. The CDR3 covers 15 residues. CDR3 nucleotide sequence: TGTGCCAGCAGCCAAGATCTGGGGGGAGGTCAGCCCCAGCATTTT. Amino acids: CASSQDLGGGQPQHF.

V gene TRBV6-2 or TRBV6-3 combines with J gene TRBJ1-4; D may be TRBD1 (5 bases). The germline CDR1 and CDR2 sequences are MNHEY and SVGEGT. Trimming shortened V by 5 bases and J by 4 bases, and 8 bases separated the two germline ends. The CDR3 runs 13 residues. The CDR3 coding sequence is TGTGCCAGCAGTGCCGACAGTAATGAAAAACTGTTTTTT. Translating gives CASSADSNEKLFF.

The chain joins TRBV5-8 to TRBJ1-5; 8 positions match TRBD1. The trim removed 3 bases at V and 2 bases at J, leaving 13 bases unmatched. The CDR3 consists of 18 residues. The germline V gene encodes CDR1 SGHTS and CDR2 YDEGEE. The CDR3 sequence is CASSSWKGSTGGNQPQHF. The CDR3 coding sequence is TGTGCCAGCAGCTCTTGGAAGGGGTCGACAGGGGGCAATCAGCCCCAGCATTTT. Together with reference TRBV5-8 and TRBJ1-5, the CDR3 gives the full variable domain: EAGVTQSPTHLIKTRGQQATLRCSPISGHTSVYWYQQALGLGLQFLLWYDEGEERNRGNFPPRFSGRQFPNYSSELNVNALELEDSALYLCASSSWKGSTGGNQPQHFGDGTRLSIL.

The rearrangement joins TRBV6-2 or TRBV6-3 to TRBJ2-2; the match to TRBD2 covers 8 bases. The CDR3 extends over 19 amino acids. J gave up 7 bases and V 4 bases, and 20 bases lay outside the gene matches. Germline CDR1 is MNHEY and CDR2 is SVGEGT. CDR3 bases: TGTGCCAGCAGTTTCCCCGTCGGTAGGCGGGGGGCAGTGGTCGGGGAGCTGTTTTTT. It is translated as CASSFPVGRRGAVVGELFF.

The chain carries TRBV2 and TRBJ2-7; TRBD1 matches 8 bases. Trimming at V came to 6 bases and at J to 3 bases, leaving 7 bases not matched to a gene. CDR3 length: 14 amino acids. The germline V gene has CDR1 SNHLY and CDR2 FYNNEI. The CDR3 DNA reads TGTGCCAGCAGGGACCTAGGACAGGGCTACGAGCAGTACTTC. This translates into CASRDLGQGYEQYF.

The V gene is TRBV15, the J gene TRBJ1-1; D possibly corresponds to TRBD1 (5 bases). The CDR3 has 15 residues. CDR1 LNHNV and CDR2 YYDKDF come from the germline V gene (reference sequence). V shed 4 bases and J shed 1 base, with 13 bases lying between them. CDR3 loop: CATSIGQTANTEAFF. Here the CDR3 DNA reads TGTGCCACCAGCATCGGACAAACGGCGAACACTGAAGCTTTCTTT.

In DNA, the CDR3 is TGTGCCAGCGGCAGGGTGGCCGGCGAGACCCAGTACTTC. Its translation: CASGRVAGETQYF. The V call is TRBV6-5, the J call TRBJ2-5; tentative D call: TRBD1 (5 bases). CDR3 length: 13 residues. Germline lookup yields CDR1 MNHEY and CDR2 SVGAGI. V was clipped by 8 bases and J by 5 bases, with 15 bases between them.

This clone occurred a few times. This chain connects TRBV28 to TRBJ2-2; D call uncertain. The CDR3 runs to 13 residues. CDR1 and CDR2 (germline): MDHEN, SYDVKM. V gave up 2 bases and J gave up 1 base, with 2 bases separating them. The CDR3 nucleotides read TGTGCCAGCAGTTTACAGAACACCGGGGAGCTGTTTTTT. Protein sequence: CASSLQNTGELFF.

This chain links TRBV7-9 with TRBJ1-6; D may be TRBD1 (5 bases). V lost 4 bases, J lost 13 bases, and 14 bases lay in between. Germline loops: CDR1 SEHNR, CDR2 FQNEAQ (reference sequence). The length of the CDR3 is 13 residues. DNA of the CDR3: TGTGCCAGCAGCTCGGGACTCCAGGCGCCCCTCCACTTT. Residues: CASSSGLQAPLHF.

The chain has TRBV29-1 and TRBJ2-1; 7 nucleotides match TRBD1. V lost 1 base to trimming and J lost 8 bases; unmatched junction nucleotides: 14. The CDR3 runs 16 residues. Germline V CDR1 and CDR2: SQVTM, ANQGSEA. The CDR3 spells CSVEGPGTVKAHEQFF. The CDR3 DNA reads as TGCAGCGTTGAAGGTCCCGGGACAGTCAAGGCCCATGAGCAGTTCTTC.

The chain carries TRBV24-1 and TRBJ2-1; 7 nucleotides agree with TRBD2. Germline loops: CDR1 KGHDR, CDR2 SFDVKD. Trimming cost V 10 bases and J 12 bases; bases outside gene matches: 14. The CDR3 contains 13 residues. CDR3 region: CATARRDYRRQFF. CDR3 DNA sequence: TGTGCCACGGCGAGGCGGGACTACCGACGGCAGTTCTTC.